There are many counts of the clone carrying this T cell receptor (beta chain). cDNA was made from around 0.45 ug RNA using alpha and beta constant primers. Using multiplexing indices, alpha and beta chain libraries were generated apart by chain-specific third strand synthesis. The library got P5 and P7 elements plus a second index, then an approximately 25-cycle PCR. TCRdb itself ran the 5' RACE reads through MiXCR, one entry per CDR3 protein. The sample shows under 10,000 distinct CDR3 sequences, about 5% of them seen only once. This sample stems from a study of HIV-infected patients and healthy controls. Whole blood was used without fractionation, so all unsorted peripheral T cells were included. Peripheral blood, 2 to 3 ml, was drawn for RNA extraction. V lost 2 bases and J 1 base, leaving 17 bases between the germline ends. The length of the CDR3 is 17 residues. Germline CDR1 and CDR2: MDHEN and SYDVKM.

Sequenced input: blood. This sequence originates from an adult in good health. The chain uses TRBV28 and TRBJ1-1; the D gene is possibly TRBD1 (5 bases). CDR3 sequence: CASSLGLIGGTNTEAFF. CDR3 bases: TGTGCCAGCAGTTTAGGCTTAATCGGGGGAACGAACACTGAAGCTTTCTTT.